The T cell receptor (beta chain) described here comes from a study of T cell repertoires in cytomegalovirus infection. Study context: Public signatures in TCR beta pointed to CMV infection and matching HLA type.

Via MiXCR, TCRdb re-called the reads, giving one row per CDR3 protein. The data show approximately 1,000,000 distinct CDR3 sequences, with roughly 30% seen just once and more than 12% held by the top ten. Trimming cost V 2 bases and J 1 base; bases outside gene matches: 4. CDR3 length: 16 amino acids. Germline V gene lookup returns CDR1 LGHDT and CDR2 YNNKEL (reference sequence). Comment on this clonotype: Its specificity is not known. Likely a read error: the CDR3 ends without its conserved phenylalanine or tryptophan.

Overall study results and limits: Within the response measured ex vivo, HLA-C-restricted CMV-specific TCR beta clonotypes were dominant. Carriage of CMV together with the relevant HLA was identifiable through cumulative public TCR beta family frequency.

The chain recombines TRBV3-1 with TRBJ2-3; 9 nucleotides match TRBD2. The sequences come from cultured CD8+ T cells from PBMCs, collected from culture after CMV antigen stimulation. The sequence came from a human donor in good health (CMV status not recorded). Some clones in this sample may be carry-over from other donors' samples. The CDR3: CASSQQPSGGTDTQYS. Written as DNA, the CDR3 is TGTGCCAGCAGCCAACAGCCTAGCGGGGGCACAGATACGCAGTATTCT.